The clone carrying this T cell receptor beta chain was seen at least ten times. No antigen is known for it. This sample stems from a study of T cells in Graves' hyperthyroidism and ophthalmopathy. The study's findings and limits: Model-based prediction identified ophthalmopathy a median about 6 months prior to its onset. Expanded thyroid clonotypes (above 0.001) were mostly also found in blood.

Amplification yielded TCR beta CDR3 regions, with RNA transcripts as the source. An initial round of RT-PCR targeting the TCR CDR3 relied on the HTBI primer set. One entry per CDR3 protein, called by TCRdb with MiXCR from the multiplex PCR reads. Of 550,000 to 650,000 distinct CDR3 sequences listed, approximately 15% are singletons. Diagnoses used clinical symptoms, serum thyroxine and TRAb, thyroid ultrasound and orbital computed tomography. Sample collection date corresponds to first hyperthyroidism diagnosis, prior to any ophthalmopathy symptoms. V was pared by 6 bases and J by 7 bases, with 3 bases of the junction left unmatched. This CDR3 is built from 13 residues.

V is TRBV12-3 or TRBV12-4 and J is TRBJ1-5; the match to TRBD1 covers 10 bases. This receptor was obtained from a woman aged 25 to 39 with Graves' hyperthyroidism that later progressed to Graves' ophthalmopathy. The source material was blood. The CDR3 coding sequence is TGTGCCAGCAGGGGACAGGGGAGACAGCCCCAGCATTTT. It encodes CASRGQGRQPQHF.